This T cell receptor beta chain derives from a study of T cell changes during pregnancy in multiple sclerosis. TCRdb's copy holds only in-frame clones and misses some; the assay was immunoSEQ multiplex PCR. The sample has about 64,000 clones, around nine tenths seen once; the top ten hold 1.4%. CDR3 length equals 15 residues. The germline gives CDR1 SGHNT, CDR2 YYREEE (reference sequence). V lost 4 bases and J lost 4; bases outside the gene matches: 6. The sample in question was peripheral blood, obtained in the second trimester of pregnancy. V gene TRBV5-4 combines with J gene TRBJ2-2; 8 nucleotides line up with TRBD2. The sequence came from a female donor with multiple sclerosis, enrolled in a pregnancy study. The DNA of the CDR3 is TGTGCCAGCAGCCCGCGGGAGGCCTCCACCGGGGAGCTGTTTTTT. Protein sequence: CASSPREASTGELFF.